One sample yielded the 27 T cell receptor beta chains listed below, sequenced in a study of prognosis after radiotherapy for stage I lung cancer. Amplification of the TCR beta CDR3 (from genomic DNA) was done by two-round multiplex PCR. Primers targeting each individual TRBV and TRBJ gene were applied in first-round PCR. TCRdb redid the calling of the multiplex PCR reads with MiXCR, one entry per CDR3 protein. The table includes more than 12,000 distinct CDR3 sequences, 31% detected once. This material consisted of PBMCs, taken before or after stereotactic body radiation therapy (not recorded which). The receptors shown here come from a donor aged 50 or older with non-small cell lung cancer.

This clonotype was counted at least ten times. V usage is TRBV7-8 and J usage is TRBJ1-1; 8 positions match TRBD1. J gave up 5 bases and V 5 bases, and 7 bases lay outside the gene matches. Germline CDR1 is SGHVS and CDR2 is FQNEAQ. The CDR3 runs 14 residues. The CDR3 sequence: CASSEIRGLTEAFF. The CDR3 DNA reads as TGTGCCAGCAGCGAGATCAGGGGGCTGACTGAAGCTTTCTTT.

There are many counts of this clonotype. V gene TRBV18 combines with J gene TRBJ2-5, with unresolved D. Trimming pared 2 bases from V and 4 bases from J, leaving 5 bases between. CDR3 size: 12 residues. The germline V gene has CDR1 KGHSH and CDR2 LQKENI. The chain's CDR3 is CASSPGLETQYF. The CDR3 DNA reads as TGTGCCAGCTCACCAGGCTTAGAGACCCAGTACTTC.

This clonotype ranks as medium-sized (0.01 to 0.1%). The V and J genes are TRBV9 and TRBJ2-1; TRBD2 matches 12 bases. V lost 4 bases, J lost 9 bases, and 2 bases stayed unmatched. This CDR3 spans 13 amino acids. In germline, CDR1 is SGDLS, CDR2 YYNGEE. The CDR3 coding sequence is TGTGCCAGCAGCCCGGGACTAGCGGGTGAGCAGTTCTTC. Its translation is CASSPGLAGEQFF.

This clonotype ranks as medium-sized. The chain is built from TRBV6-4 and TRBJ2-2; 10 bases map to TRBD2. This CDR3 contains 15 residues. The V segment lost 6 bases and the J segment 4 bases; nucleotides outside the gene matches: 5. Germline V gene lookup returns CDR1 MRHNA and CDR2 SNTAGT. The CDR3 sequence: CASRLAGEGTGELFF. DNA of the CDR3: TGTGCCAGCAGGCTAGCGGGGGAAGGCACCGGGGAGCTGTTTTTT.

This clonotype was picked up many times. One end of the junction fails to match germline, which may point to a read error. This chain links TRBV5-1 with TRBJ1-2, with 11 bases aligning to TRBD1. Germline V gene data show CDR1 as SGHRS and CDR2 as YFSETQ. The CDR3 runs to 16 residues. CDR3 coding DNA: TGTGCCAGCAGGCGGACAGGGGGCGCAAGCGACTATGGCTACACCTTC. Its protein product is CASRRTGGASDYGYTF.

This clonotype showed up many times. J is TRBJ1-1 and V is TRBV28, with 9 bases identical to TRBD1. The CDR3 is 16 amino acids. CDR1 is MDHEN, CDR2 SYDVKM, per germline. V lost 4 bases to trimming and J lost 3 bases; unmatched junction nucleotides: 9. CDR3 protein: CASSSSGTGLDTEAFF. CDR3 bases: TGTGCCAGCAGTTCCTCCGGGACAGGGTTGGACACTGAAGCTTTCTTT.

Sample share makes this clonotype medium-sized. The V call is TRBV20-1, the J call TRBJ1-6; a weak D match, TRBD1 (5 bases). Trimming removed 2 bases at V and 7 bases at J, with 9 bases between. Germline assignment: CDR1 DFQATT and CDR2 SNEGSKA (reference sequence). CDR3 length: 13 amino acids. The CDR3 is CSARRDRNSPLHF. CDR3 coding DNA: TGCAGTGCTAGAAGGGACCGGAATTCACCCCTCCACTTT.

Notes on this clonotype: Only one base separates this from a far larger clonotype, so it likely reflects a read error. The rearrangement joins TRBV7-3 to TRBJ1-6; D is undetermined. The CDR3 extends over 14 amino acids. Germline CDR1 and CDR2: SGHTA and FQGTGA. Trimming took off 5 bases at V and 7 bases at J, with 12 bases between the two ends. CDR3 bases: TGTGCCAGCAGCCCACCCGTGCTAAATTCACCCCTCCACTTT. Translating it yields CASSPPVLNSPLHF.

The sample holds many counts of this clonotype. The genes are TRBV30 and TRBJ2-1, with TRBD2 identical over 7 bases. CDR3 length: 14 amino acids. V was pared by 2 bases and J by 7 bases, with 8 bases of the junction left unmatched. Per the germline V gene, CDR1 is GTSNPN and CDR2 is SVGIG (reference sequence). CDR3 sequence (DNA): TGTGCCTGGAGTTGGGGGGAGGGCGTAAATGAGCAGTTCTTC. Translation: CAWSWGEGVNEQFF.

The CDR3 DNA reads as TGTGCCAGCAAACCATCGGACATACCGGGTACGCTGTTTTTT. Translating it yields CASKPSDIPGTLFF. The rearrangement joins TRBV28 to TRBJ2-2; perhaps TRBD1 as D (5 bases). V gave up 7 bases and J gave up 13 bases, with 22 bases separating them. This CDR3 comprises 14 residues. From germline, CDR1 is MDHEN and CDR2 SYDVKM.

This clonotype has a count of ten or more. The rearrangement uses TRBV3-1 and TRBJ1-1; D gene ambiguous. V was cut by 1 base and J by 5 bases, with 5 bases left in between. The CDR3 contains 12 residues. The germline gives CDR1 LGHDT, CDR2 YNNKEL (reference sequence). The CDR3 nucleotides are TGTGCCAGCAGCCAAGTCGGGACTGAAGCTTTCTTT. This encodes CASSQVGTEAFF.

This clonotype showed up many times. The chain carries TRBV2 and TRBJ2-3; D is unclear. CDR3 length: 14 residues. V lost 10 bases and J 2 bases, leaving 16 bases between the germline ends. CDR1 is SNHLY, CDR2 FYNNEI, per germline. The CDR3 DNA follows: TGTGCCATCGGACGGGCCTACATCACAGATACGCAGTATTTT. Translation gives CAIGRAYITDTQYF.

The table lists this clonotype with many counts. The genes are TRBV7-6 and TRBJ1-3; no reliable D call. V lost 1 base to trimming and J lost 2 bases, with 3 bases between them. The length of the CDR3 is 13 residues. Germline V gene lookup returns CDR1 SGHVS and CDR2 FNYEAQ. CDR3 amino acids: CASSLDTGNTIYF. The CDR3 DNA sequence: TGTGCCAGCAGCTTAGATACTGGAAACACCATATATTTT.

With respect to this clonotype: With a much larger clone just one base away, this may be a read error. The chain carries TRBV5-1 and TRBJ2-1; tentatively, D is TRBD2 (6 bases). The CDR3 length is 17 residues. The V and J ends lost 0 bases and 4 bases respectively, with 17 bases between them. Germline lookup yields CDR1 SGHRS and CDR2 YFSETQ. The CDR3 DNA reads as TGCGCCAGCAGCTTGGGCCTCATTCGGCGGGGTTACAATGAGCAGTTCTTC. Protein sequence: CASSLGLIRRGYNEQFF.

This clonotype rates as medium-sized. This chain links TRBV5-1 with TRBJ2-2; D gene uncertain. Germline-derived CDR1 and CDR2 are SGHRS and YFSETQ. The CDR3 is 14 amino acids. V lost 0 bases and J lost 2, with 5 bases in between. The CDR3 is CASSLDQNTGELFF. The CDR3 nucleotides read TGCGCCAGCAGCTTGGATCAAAACACCGGGGAGCTGTTTTTT.

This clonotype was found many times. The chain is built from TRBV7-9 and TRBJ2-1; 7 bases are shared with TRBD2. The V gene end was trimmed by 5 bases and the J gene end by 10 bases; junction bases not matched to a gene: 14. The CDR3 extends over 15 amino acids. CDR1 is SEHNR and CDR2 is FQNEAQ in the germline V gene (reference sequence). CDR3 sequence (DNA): TGTGCCAGCAGCCTACCGGGACTAAGCCGGGGGGAGCAGTTCTTC. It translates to CASSLPGLSRGEQFF.

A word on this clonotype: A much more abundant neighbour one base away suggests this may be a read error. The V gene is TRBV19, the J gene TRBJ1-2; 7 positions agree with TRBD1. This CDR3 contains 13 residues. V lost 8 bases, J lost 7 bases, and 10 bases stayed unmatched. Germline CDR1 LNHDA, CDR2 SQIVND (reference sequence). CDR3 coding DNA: TGTGCCAGTTTGAGGGGACAGTTATTTGGCTACACCTTC. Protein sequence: CASLRGQLFGYTF.

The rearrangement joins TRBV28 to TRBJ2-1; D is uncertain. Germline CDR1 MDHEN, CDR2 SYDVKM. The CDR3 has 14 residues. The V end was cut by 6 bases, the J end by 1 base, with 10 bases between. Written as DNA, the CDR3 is TGTGCCAGCAGCCCCCTTTCGTCCTACAATGAGCAGTTCTTC. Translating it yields CASSPLSSYNEQFF.

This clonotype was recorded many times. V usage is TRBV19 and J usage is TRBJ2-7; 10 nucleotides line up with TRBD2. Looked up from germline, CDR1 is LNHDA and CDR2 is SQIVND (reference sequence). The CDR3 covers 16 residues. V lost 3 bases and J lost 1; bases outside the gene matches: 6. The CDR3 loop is CASSIRLAGASYEQYF. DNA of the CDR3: TGTGCCAGTAGTATCCGGCTAGCGGGAGCTTCCTACGAGCAGTACTTC.

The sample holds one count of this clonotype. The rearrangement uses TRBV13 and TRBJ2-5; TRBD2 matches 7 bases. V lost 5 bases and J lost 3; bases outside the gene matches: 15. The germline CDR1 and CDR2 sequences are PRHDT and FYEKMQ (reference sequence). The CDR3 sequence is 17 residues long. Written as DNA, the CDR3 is TGTGCCAGCAGCCCTAAGTGGGCGGGAGAGGCCAAAGAGACCCAGTACTTC. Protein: CASSPKWAGEAKETQYF. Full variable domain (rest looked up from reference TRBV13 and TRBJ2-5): AAGVIQSPRHLIKEKRETATLKCYPIPRHDTVYWYQQGPGQDPQFLISFYEKMQSDKGSIPDRFSAQQFSDYHSELNMSSLELGDSALYFCASSPKWAGEAKETQYFGPGTRLLVL.

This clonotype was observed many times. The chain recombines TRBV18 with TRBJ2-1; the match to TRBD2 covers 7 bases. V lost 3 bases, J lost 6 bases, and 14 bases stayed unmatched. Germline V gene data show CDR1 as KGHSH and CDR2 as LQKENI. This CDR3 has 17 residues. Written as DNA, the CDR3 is TGTGCCAGCTCACCCCCCTACTACAGCGGGAACCCCAATGAGCAGTTCTTC. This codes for CASSPPYYSGNPNEQFF.

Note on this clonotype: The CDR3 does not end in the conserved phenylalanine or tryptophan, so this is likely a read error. CDR3 amino acids: CASSFGGPIEIEQFL. DNA for the CDR3: TGTGCCAGCAGTTTTGGTGGGCCAATTGAGATTGAGCAGTTCCTC. The chain is built from TRBV28 and TRBJ2-1; no clear D. Trimming removed 3 bases from V and 9 bases from J, with 18 bases in between. CDR1 is MDHEN and CDR2 is SYDVKM in the germline V gene. The CDR3 runs 15 residues.

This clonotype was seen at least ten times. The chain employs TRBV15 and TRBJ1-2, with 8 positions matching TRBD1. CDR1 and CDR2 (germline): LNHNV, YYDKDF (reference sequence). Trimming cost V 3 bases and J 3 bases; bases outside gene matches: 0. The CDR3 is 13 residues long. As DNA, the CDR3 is TGTGCCACCAGCAGGGACAGGGACTATGGCTACACCTTC. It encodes CATSRDRDYGYTF.

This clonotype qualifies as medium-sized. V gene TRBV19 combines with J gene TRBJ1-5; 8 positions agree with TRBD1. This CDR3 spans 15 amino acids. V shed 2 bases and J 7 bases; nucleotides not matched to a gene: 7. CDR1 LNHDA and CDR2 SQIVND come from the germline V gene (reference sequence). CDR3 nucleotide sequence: TGTGCCAGTAGTATACCCCGACAGGGGAGGCAGCCCCAGCATTTT. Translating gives CASSIPRQGRQPQHF.

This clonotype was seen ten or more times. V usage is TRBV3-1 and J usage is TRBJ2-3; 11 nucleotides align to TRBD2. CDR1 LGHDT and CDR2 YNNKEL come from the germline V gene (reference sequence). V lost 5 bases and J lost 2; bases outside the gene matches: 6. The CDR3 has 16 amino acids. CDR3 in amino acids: CASSFRLAGNTDTQYF. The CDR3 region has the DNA TGTGCCAGCAGCTTCCGACTAGCGGGAAACACAGATACGCAGTATTTT.

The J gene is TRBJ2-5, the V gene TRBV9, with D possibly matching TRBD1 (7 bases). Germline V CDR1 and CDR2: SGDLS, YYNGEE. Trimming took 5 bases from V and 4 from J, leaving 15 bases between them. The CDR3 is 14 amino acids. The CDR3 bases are TGTGCCAGCAGACCCCAGGGGGAGGTAGAGACCCAGTACTTC. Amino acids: CASRPQGEVETQYF.

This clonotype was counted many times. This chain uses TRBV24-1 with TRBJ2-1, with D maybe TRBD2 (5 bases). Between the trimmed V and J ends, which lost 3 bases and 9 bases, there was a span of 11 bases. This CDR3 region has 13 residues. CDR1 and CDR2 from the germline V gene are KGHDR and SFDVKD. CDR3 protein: CATSDDYGSEQFF. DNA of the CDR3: TGTGCCACCAGTGATGACTACGGAAGTGAGCAGTTCTTC.